The clone carrying this T cell receptor beta chain was detected many times. The data are from a study of breast tumors, draining lymph nodes, adjacent tissues. From the multiplex PCR reads, TCRdb called clonotypes with MiXCR, one entry per CDR3 protein. The table has over 150,000 distinct CDR3 sequences, roughly 30% seen once; the top ten hold approximately 4.2%. Germline lookup yields CDR1 KGHSH and CDR2 LQKENI. The CDR3 has 17 residues. Trimming stripped 6 bases from V and 0 bases from J, with 15 bases between. Axillary draining lymph nodes of breast cancer patients supplied the node samples. The receptor was derived from a female donor with breast cancer. Some clones in this sample may be carry-over from other donors' samples. Sequenced: axillary lymph node tissue. This rearrangement joins TRBV18 to TRBJ2-6; D is undetermined. The CDR3 DNA is TGTGCCAGCTCCCTTGAAGGAGTTCACTCTGGGGCCAACGTCCTGACTTTC. Translating gives CASSLEGVHSGANVLTF.